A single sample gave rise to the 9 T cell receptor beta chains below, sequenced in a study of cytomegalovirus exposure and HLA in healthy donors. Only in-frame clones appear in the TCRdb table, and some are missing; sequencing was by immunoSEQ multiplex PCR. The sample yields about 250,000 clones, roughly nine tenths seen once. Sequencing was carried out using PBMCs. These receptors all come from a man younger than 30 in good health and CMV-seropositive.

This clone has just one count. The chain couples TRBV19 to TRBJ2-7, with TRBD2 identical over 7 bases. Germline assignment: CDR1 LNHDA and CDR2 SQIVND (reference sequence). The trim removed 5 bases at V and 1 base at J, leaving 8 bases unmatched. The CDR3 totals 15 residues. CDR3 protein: CASSFEAGLSYEQYF. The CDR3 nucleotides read TGTGCCAGTAGTTTCGAAGCGGGACTTTCCTACGAGCAGTACTTC.

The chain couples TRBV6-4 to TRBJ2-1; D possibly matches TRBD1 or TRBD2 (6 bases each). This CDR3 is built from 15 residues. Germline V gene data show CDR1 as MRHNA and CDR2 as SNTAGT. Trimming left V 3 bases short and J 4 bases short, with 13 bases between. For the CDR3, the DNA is TGTGCCAGCAGTGAGGGGGGCGAGGGATACAATGAGCAGTTCTTC. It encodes CASSEGGEGYNEQFF.

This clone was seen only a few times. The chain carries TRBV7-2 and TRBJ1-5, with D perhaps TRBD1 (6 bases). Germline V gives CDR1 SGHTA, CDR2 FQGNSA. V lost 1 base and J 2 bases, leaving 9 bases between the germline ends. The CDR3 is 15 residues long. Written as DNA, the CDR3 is TGTGCCAGCAGCTTAGAAAGGGGGGGCAATCAGCCCCAGCATTTT. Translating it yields CASSLERGGNQPQHF.

CDR3 sequence reads: CATRTNYGYTF. The CDR3 nucleotides are TGTGCCACCCGAACAAACTATGGCTACACCTTC. The rearrangement joins TRBV6-5 to TRBJ1-2; D not certain. The CDR3 has 11 amino acids. CDR1 and CDR2 (germline): MNHEY, SVGAGI. The germline V and J ends were trimmed by 10 bases and 2 bases, with 8 bases remaining between them.

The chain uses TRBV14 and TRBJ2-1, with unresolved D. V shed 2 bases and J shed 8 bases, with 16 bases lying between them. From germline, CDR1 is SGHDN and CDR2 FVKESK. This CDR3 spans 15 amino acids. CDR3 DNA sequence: TGTGCCAGCAGCCAACTTCAGATCCTTCGCGATGAGCAGTTCTTC. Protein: CASSQLQILRDEQFF.

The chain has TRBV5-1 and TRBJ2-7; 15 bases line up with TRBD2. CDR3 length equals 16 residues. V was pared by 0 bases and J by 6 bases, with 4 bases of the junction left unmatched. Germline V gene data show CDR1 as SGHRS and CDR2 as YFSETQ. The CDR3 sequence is CASSLAWTSGRAEQYF. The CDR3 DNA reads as TGCGCCAGCAGCTTGGCCTGGACTAGCGGGAGGGCCGAGCAGTACTTC.

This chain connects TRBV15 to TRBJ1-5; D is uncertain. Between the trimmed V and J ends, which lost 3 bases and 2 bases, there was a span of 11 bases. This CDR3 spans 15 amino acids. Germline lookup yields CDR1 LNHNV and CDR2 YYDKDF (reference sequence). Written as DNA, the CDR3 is TGTGCCACCAGCAGCCTCAGTGGGGGCAATCAGCCCCAGCATTTT. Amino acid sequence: CATSSLSGGNQPQHF.

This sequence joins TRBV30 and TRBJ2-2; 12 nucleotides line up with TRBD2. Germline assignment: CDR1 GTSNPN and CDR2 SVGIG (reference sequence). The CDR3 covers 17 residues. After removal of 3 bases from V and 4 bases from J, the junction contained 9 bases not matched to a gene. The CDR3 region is CAWSSTRTSGITGELFF. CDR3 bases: TGTGCCTGGAGCTCGACCAGGACTAGCGGGATCACCGGGGAGCTGTTTTTT.

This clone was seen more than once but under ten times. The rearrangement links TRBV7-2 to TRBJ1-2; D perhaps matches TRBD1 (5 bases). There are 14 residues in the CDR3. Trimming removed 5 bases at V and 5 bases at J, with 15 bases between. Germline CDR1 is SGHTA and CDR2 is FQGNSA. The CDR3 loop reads CASSRDLGEYGYTF. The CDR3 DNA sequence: TGTGCCAGCAGCCGGGACCTCGGGGAGTATGGCTACACCTTC. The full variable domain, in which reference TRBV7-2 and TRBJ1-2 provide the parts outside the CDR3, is GAGVSQSPSNKVTEKGKDVELRCDPISGHTALYWYRQSLGQGLEFLIYFQGNSAPDKSGLPSDRFSAERTGGSVSTLTIQRTQQEDSAVYLCASSRDLGEYGYTFGSGTRLTVV.